This T cell receptor (beta chain) was sequenced during a study of post-analysis software for immune sequencing data. As for the study in general: The cohort encompassed relapsing-remitting, secondary progressive and progressive-relapsing multiple sclerosis disease courses.

This clonotype was detected a few times. Its cognate antigen is unknown. Study conclusions and caveats: Controls showed significantly higher normalized Chao1 diversity than did multiple sclerosis patients.

Researchers reported that TCR beta cDNA libraries carried unique molecular identifiers. A few hundred thousand cDNA molecules came from around 1 to 10 million T cells. TCRdb itself ran the PCR reads through MiXCR, one entry per CDR3 protein. The data show hundreds of thousands of distinct CDR3 sequences, with 30% to 45% seen just once and 13% held by the top ten. What was sequenced was blood. The sequence was collected from a girl between 10 and 17 years old with multiple sclerosis.

The CDR3 DNA reads as TGCAGCGTTGAAATAGCGGGGGGGCTCACAGATACGCAGTATTTT. Amino acid sequence: CSVEIAGGLTDTQYF. The genes are TRBV29-1 and TRBJ2-3; 11 nucleotides line up with TRBD2. This CDR3 is built from 15 residues. CDR1 and CDR2 from the germline V gene are SQVTM and ANQGSEA. J was trimmed by 2 bases and V by 2 bases; bases with no gene match: 3.